The sequence of this TCR beta chain was determined in a study of early stage breast cancer tumors. Study background: Of approximately 16 invasive breast tumors, about a dozen were hormone receptor-positive, HER2-negative. Notes on the study in general: Compared with adjacent normal breast, tumors showed 2 to 2.5-fold denser, more clonal T cells.

Details on this clone: The antigen is unknown.

Germline values: CDR1 KGHSH, CDR2 LQKENI. The CDR3 extends over 15 amino acids. Trimming removed 4 bases from V and 5 bases from J; junction bases left unmatched: 9. Each sample had two DNA replicates, approximately 0.52 ug blood or about 1.4 ug tissue. Profiling relied on immunoSEQ multiplex PCR, and the TCRdb table lists in-frame clones only, not all of them. Here the sample spans over 45,000 clones, 65% to 90% being singletons. This TCR was sampled from a person aged 45 to 59 with breast cancer. The sequencing input was blood. The rearrangement uses TRBV18 and TRBJ2-7; 9 nucleotides agree with TRBD1. In nucleotides, the CDR3 is TGTGCCAGCTCACGGCTCTACAGGGGGCACAACGAGCAGTACTTC. Amino acids: CASSRLYRGHNEQYF.